This paragraph covers one T cell receptor beta chain sequence. This specimen comes from a study of CD8 T cells in Susac syndrome. The RNA input was about 0.5 to 1 ug, and it was reverse transcribed with random hexamers. The CDR3 of TCR beta was amplified by immunoSEQ multiplex PCR across 54 Vbeta and 13 Jbeta. TCRdb re-derived calls from the immunoSEQ multiplex PCR reads in MiXCR, one entry per CDR3 protein. The table has 150,000 to 180,000 distinct CDR3 sequences, around 95% seen once; the top ten hold around 0.15%. The trim removed 4 bases at V and 6 bases at J, leaving 2 bases unmatched. The CDR3 is 13 residues long. Sequencing targeted TCR beta in blood CD8+ and CD4+ T cells. Both CD4+ and CD8+ T cells were negatively isolated, and TEMRA cells underwent FACS enrichment.

Sequencing was done on a sample of CD8+ T cells from PBMCs. The TCR originated in a human donor with multiple sclerosis. The chain uses TRBV12-3 or TRBV12-4 and TRBJ2-2, with 7 bases that match TRBD1. The CDR3: CASSSTGAGELFF. CDR3 in DNA: TGTGCCAGCAGTTCAACAGGGGCCGGGGAGCTGTTTTTT.